This TCR beta chain was sequenced for a study of T cells after yellow fever vaccination. TCRdb re-called the 5' RACE reads with MiXCR, one entry per CDR3 protein. In the table there are about 360,000 distinct CDR3 sequences, roughly 6.2% of which are singletons. The length of the CDR3 is 15 residues. V dropped 5 bases and J dropped 1; count of bases not matched to a gene: 3. Here the sequenced sample was PBMCs, taken 5 days after the yellow fever booster vaccination. This chain connects TRBV12-3 or TRBV12-4 to TRBJ1-5, with 9 positions matching TRBD1. The TCR comes from a man in his thirties or forties who received the YFV17D yellow fever vaccine. CDR3 protein: CASSEQGASNQPQHF. The DNA for the CDR3 is TGTGCCAGCAGTGAACAGGGGGCAAGCAATCAGCCCCAGCATTTT.